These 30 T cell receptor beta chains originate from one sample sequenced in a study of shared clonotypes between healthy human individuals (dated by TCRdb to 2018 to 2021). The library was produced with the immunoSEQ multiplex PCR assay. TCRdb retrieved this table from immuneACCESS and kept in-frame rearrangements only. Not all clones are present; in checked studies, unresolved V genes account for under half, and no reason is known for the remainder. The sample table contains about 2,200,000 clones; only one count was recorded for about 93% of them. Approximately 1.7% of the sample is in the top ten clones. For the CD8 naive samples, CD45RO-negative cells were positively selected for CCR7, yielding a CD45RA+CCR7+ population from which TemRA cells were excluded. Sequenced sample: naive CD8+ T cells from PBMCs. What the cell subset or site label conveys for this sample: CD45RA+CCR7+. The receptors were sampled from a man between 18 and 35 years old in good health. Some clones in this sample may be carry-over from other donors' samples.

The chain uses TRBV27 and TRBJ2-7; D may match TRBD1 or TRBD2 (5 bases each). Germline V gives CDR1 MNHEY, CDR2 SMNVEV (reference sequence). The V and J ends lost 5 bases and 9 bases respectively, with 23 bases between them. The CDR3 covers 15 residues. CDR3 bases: TGTGCCAGCAGTCCGGCCCGGGGACGGCCCTCGGGGCAGTACTTC. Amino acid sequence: CASSPARGRPSGQYF.

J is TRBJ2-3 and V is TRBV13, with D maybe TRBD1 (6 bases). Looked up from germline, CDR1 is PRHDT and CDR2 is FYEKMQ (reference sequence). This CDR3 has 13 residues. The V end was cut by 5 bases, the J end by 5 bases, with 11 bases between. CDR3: CASSLTGLDTQYF. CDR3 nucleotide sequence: TGTGCCAGCAGCCTCACAGGGTTAGATACGCAGTATTTT. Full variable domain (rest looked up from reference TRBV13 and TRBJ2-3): AAGVIQSPRHLIKEKRETATLKCYPIPRHDTVYWYQQGPGQDPQFLISFYEKMQSDKGSIPDRFSAQQFSDYHSELNMSSLELGDSALYFCASSLTGLDTQYFGPGTRLTVL.

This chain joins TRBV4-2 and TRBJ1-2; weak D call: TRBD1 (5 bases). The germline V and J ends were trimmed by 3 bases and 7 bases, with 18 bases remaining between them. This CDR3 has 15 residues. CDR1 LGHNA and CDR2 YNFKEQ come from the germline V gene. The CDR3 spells CASSHPGPELAGYTF. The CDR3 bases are TGTGCCAGCAGCCATCCAGGGCCAGAGTTGGCTGGCTACACCTTC.

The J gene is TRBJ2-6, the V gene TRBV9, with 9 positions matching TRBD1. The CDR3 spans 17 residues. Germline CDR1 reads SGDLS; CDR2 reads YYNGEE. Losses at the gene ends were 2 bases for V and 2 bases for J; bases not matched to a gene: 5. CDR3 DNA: TGTGCCAGCAGCGTTACACAGGGGGCGCCTGGGGCCAACGTCCTGACTTTC. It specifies CASSVTQGAPGANVLTF.

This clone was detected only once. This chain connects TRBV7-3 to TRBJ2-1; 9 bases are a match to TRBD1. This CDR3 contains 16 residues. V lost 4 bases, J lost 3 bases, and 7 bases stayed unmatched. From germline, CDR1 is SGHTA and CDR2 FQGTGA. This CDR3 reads CASSSPGQGYYNEQFF. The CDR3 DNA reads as TGTGCCAGCAGCTCGCCGGGACAGGGATACTACAATGAGCAGTTCTTC.

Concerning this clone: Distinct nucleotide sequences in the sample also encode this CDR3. The CDR3 bases are TGTGCCAGCAGCGCGGGACAGGGGGGCACTGAAGCTTTCTTT. Its translation is CASSAGQGGTEAFF. The chain employs TRBV9 and TRBJ1-1; TRBD1 agrees at 11 bases. The CDR3 totals 14 residues. Losses at the gene ends were 3 bases for V and 4 bases for J; bases not matched to a gene: 2. Germline lookup yields CDR1 SGDLS and CDR2 YYNGEE.

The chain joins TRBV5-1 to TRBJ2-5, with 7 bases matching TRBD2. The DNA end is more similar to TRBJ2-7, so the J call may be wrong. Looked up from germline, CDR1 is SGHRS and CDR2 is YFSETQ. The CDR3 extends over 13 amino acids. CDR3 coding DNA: TGCGCCAGCAGCCCGGGACTAAACTACGAGCAGTACTTC. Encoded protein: CASSPGLNYEQYF.

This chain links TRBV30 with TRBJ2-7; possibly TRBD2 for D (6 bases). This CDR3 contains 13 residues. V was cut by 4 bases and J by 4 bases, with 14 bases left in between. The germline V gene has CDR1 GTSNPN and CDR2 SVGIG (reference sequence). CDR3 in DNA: TGTGCCTGGATAGGGCGGGATACTTACGAGCAGTACTTC. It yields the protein CAWIGRDTYEQYF.

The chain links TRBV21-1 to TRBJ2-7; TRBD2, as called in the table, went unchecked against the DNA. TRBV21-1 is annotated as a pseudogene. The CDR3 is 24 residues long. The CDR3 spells CASSKVTVPGLAGGFRGPRYEQYF. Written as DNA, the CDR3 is TGTGCCAGCAGCAAAGTCACCGTACCGGGACTAGCGGGAGGGTTCAGGGGGCCCCGCTACGAGCAGTACTTC.

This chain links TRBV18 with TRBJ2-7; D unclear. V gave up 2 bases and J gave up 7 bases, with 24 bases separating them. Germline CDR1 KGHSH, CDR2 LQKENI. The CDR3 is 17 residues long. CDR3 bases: TGTGCCAGCTCACCAGGAGCCCGGAAGGTTGCCTTTCTGGAGCAGTACTTC. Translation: CASSPGARKVAFLEQYF.

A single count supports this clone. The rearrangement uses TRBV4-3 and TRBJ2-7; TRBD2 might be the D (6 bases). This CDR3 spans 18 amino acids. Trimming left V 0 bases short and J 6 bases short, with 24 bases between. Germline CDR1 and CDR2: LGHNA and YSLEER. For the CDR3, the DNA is TGCGCCAGCAGCCAAGATCCTCAGGCAGTTGGGTGGGGGGTCGAGCAGTACTTC. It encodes CASSQDPQAVGWGVEQYF.

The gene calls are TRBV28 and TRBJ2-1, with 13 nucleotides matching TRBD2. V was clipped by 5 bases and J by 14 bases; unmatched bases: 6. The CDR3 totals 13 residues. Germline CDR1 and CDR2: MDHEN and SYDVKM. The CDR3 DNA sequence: TGTGCCAGCAGTCCAGGACTAGCGGGAGCGGAGTTCTTC. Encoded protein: CASSPGLAGAEFF.

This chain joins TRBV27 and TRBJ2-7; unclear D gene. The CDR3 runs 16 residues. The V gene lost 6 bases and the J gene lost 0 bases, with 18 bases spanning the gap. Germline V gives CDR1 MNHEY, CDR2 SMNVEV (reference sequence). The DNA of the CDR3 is TGTGCCAGCAGGATATCCCCGACACCGAGCTCCTACGAGCAGTACTTC. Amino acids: CASRISPTPSSYEQYF.

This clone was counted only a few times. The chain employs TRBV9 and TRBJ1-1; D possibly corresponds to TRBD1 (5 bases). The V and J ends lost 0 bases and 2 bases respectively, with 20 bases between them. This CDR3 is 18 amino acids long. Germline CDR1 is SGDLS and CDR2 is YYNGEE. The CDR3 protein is CASSVGTTPPTRNTEAFF. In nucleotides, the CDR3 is TGTGCCAGCAGCGTAGGGACAACACCACCGACTAGAAACACTGAAGCTTTCTTT.

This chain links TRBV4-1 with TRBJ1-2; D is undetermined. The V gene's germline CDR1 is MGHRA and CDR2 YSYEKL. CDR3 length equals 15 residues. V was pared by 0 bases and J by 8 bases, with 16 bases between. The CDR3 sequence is CASSQDPAEIKGYTF. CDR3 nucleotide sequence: TGCGCCAGCAGCCAAGATCCGGCGGAGATTAAAGGCTACACCTTC.

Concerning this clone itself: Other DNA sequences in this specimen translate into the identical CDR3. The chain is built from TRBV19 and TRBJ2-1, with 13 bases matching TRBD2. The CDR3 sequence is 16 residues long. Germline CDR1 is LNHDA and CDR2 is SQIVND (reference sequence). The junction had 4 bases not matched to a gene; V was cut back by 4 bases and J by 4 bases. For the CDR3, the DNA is TGTGCCAGTAGTACCCCGGGACTAGCGGGATACAATGAGCAGTTCTTC. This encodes CASSTPGLAGYNEQFF. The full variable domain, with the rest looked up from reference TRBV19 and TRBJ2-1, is DGGITQSPKYLFRKEGQNVTLSCEQNLNHDAMYWYRQDPGQGLRLIYYSQIVNDFQKGDIAEGYSVSREKKESFPLTVTSAQKNPTAFYLCASSTPGLAGYNEQFFGPGTRLTVL.

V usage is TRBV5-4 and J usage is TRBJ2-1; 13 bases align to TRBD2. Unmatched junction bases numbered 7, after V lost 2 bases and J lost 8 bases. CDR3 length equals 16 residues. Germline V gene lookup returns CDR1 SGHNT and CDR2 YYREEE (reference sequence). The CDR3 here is CASSLSLAGGFDEQFF. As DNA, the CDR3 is TGTGCCAGCAGCTTATCACTAGCGGGAGGGTTCGATGAGCAGTTCTTC.

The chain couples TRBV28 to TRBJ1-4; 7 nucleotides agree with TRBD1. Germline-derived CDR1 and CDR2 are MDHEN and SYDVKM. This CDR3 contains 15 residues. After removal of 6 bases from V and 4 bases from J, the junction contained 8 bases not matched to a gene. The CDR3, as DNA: TGTGCCAGCAGCGTGGACAGGAGATTTAATGAAAAACTGTTTTTT. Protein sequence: CASSVDRRFNEKLFF.

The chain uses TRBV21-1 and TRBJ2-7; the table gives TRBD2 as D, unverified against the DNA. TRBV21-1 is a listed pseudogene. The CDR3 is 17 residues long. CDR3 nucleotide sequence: TGTGCCAGCAGCAAAAGGAGGCGGGGCCAGGGTCAGCGCGAGCAGTACTTC. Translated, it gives CASSKRRRGQGQREQYF.

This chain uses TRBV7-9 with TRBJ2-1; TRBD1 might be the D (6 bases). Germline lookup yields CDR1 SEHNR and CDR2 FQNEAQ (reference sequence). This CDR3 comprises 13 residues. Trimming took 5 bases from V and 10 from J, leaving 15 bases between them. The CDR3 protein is CASSTPGGTEQFF. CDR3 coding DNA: TGTGCCAGCAGCACCCCTGGGGGCACGGAGCAGTTCTTC.

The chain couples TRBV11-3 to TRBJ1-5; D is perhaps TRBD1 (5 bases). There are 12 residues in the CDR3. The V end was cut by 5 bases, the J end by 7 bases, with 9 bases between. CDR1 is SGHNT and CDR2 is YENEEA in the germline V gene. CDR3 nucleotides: TGTGCCAGCAGCCAAAGGGGCCAGCCCCAGCATTTT. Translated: CASSQRGQPQHF.

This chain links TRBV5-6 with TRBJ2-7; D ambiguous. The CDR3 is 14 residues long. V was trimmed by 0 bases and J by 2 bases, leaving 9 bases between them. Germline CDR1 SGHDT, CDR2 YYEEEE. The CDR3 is CASSLGARPYEQYF. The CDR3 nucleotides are TGTGCCAGCAGCTTGGGGGCCCGACCCTACGAGCAGTACTTC.

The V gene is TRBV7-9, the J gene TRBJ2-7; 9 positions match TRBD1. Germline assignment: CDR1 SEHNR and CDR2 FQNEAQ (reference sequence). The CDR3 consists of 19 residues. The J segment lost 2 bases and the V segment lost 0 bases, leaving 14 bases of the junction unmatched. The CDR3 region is CASSLAIGTPGQGTYEQYF. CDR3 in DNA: TGTGCCAGCAGCTTAGCCATCGGAACGCCGGGACAGGGAACCTACGAGCAGTACTTC. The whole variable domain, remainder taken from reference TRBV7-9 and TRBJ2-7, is DTGVSQNPRHKITKRGQNVTFRCDPISEHNRLYWYRQTLGQGPEFLTYFQNEAQLEKSRLLSDRFSAERPKGSFSTLEIQRTEQGDSAMYLCASSLAIGTPGQGTYEQYFGPGTRLTVT.

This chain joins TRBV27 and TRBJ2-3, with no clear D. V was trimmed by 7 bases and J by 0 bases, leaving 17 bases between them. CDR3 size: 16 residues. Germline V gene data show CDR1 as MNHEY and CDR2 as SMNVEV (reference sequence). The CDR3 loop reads CASNNGPDQSTDTQYF. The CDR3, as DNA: TGTGCCAGCAACAACGGGCCTGACCAGAGCACAGATACGCAGTATTTT.

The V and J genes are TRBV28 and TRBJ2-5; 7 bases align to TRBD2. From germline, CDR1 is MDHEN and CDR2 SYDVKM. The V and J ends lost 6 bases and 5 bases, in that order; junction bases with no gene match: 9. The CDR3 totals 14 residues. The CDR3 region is CASRRKRDWETQYF. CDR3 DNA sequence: TGTGCCAGCAGGCGGAAGCGGGACTGGGAGACCCAGTACTTC.

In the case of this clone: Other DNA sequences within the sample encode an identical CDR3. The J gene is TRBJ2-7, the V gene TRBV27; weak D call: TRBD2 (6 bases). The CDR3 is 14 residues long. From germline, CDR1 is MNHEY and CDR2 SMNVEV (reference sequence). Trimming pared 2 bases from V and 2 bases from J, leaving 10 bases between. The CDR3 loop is CASSLGGTTYEQYF. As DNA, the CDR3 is TGTGCCAGCAGTTTAGGCGGGACGACCTACGAGCAGTACTTC.

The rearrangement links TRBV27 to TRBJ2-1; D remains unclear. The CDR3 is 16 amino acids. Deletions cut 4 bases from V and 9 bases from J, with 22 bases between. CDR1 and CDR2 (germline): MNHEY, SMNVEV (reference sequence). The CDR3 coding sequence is TGTGCCAGCAGTTCCCCGTGGCGCCTTAAAGATAGTGAGCAGTTCTTC. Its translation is CASSSPWRLKDSEQFF.

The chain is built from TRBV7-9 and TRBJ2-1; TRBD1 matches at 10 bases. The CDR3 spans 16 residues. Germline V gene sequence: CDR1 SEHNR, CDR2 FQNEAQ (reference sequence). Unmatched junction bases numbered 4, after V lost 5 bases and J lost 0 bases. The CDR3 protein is CASSAGTGVSYNEQFF. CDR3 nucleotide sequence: TGTGCCAGCAGCGCAGGGACAGGGGTCTCCTACAATGAGCAGTTCTTC.

The CDR3 sequence: CASSHEWNEQFF. The CDR3 nucleotides read TGCGCCAGCAGCCATGAGTGGAATGAGCAGTTCTTC. The chain links TRBV4-1 to TRBJ2-1, with D hard to call. V was shortened by 3 bases and J by 7 bases, with 7 bases between the two germline ends. There are 12 residues in the CDR3. Germline V gene sequence: CDR1 MGHRA, CDR2 YSYEKL.

CDR3 DNA sequence: TGTGCCAGCAGCGCCACTAGCGGAGAATACAATGAGCAGTTCTTC. It is translated as CASSATSGEYNEQFF. The V call is TRBV7-9, the J call TRBJ2-1, with TRBD2 identical over 8 bases. Germline V gene data show CDR1 as SEHNR and CDR2 as FQNEAQ (reference sequence). The CDR3 totals 15 residues. J gave up 4 bases and V 5 bases, and 7 bases lay outside the gene matches.